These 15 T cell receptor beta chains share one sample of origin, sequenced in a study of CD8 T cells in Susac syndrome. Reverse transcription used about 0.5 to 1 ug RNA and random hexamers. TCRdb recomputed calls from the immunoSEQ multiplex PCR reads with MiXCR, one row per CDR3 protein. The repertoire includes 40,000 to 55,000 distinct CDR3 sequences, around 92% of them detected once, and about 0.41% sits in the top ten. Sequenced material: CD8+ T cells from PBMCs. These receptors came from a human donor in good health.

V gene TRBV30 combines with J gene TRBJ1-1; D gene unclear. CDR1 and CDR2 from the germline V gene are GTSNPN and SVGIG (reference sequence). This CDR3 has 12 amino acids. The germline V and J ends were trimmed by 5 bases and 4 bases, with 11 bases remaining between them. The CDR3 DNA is TGTGCCTGGGATTTGAAAGGCACTGAAGCTTTCTTT. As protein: CAWDLKGTEAFF. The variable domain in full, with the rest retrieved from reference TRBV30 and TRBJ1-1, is SQTIHQWPATLVQPVGSPLSLECTVEGTSNPNLYWYRQAAGRGLQLLFYSVGIGQISSEVPQNLSASRPQDRQFILSSKKLLLSDSGFYLCAWDLKGTEAFFGQGTRLTVV.

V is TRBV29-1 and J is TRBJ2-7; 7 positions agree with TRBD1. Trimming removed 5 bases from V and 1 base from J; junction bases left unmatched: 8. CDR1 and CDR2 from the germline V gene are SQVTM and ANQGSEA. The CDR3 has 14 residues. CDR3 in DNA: TGCAGCGTTAGATTCAAGGACAGGTCCTACGAGCAGTACTTC. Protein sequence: CSVRFKDRSYEQYF.

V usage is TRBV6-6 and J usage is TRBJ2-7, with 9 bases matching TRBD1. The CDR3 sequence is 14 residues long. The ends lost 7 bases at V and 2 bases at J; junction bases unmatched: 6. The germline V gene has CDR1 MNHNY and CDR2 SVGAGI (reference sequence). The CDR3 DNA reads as TGTGCCAGCAATCACCGGGACAGGGCCTACGAGCAGTACTTC. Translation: CASNHRDRAYEQYF.

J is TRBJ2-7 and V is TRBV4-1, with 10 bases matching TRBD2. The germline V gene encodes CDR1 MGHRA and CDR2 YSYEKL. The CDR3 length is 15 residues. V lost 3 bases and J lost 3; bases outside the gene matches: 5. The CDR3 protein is CASSQGTSDSYEQYF. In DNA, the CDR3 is TGCGCCAGCAGCCAGGGGACTAGCGACAGCTACGAGCAGTACTTC.

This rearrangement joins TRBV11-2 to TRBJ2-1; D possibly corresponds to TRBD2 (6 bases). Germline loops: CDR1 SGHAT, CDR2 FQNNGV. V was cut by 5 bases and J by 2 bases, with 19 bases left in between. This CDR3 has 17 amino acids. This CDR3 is CASSPAPGTYAYNEQFF. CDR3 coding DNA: TGTGCCAGCAGCCCCGCGCCCGGGACTTATGCCTACAATGAGCAGTTCTTC.

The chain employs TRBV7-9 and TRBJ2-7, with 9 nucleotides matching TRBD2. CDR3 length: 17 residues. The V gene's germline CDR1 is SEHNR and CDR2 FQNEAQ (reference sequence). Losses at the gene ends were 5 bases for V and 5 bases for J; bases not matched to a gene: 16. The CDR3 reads CASSPRRIGSGSHEQYF. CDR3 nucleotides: TGTGCCAGCAGCCCTAGGCGGATTGGTAGCGGGAGCCACGAGCAGTACTTC.

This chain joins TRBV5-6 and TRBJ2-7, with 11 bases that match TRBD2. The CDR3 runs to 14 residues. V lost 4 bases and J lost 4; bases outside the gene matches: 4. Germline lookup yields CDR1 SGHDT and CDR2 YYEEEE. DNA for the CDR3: TGTGCCAGCAGCAAAGGGACTAGCGGATACGAGCAGTACTTC. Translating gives CASSKGTSGYEQYF.

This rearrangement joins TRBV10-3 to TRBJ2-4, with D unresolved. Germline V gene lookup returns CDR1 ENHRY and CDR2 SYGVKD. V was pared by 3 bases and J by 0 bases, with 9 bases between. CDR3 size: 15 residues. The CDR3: CAISDPSEAKNIQYF. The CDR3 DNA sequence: TGTGCCATCAGTGATCCATCCGAAGCCAAAAACATTCAGTACTTC.

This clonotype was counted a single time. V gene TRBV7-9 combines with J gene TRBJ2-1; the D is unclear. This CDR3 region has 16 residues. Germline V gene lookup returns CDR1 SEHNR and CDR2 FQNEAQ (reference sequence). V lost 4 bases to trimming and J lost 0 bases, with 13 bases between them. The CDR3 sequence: CASSSIRSSSYNEQFF. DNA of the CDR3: TGTGCCAGCAGCTCCATTCGATCGAGCTCCTACAATGAGCAGTTCTTC.

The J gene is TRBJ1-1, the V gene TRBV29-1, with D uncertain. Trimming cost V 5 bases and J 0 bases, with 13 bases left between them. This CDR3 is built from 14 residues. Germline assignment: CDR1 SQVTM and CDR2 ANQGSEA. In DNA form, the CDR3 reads TGCAGCGTTCTTAGGGAAACCCTGAACACTGAAGCTTTCTTT. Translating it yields CSVLRETLNTEAFF.

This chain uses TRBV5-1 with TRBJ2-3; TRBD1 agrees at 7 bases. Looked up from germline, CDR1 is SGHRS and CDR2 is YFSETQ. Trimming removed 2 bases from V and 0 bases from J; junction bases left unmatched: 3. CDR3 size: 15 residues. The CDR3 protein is CASSFGDSSTDTQYF. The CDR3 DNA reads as TGCGCCAGCAGCTTCGGGGACAGTAGCACAGATACGCAGTATTTT.

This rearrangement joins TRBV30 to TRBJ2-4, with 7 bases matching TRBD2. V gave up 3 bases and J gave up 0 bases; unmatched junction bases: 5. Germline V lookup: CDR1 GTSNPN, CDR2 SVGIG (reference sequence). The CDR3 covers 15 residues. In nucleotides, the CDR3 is TGTGCCTGGAGCGGCGGGAGCTTAGCCAAAAACATTCAGTACTTC. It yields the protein CAWSGGSLAKNIQYF.

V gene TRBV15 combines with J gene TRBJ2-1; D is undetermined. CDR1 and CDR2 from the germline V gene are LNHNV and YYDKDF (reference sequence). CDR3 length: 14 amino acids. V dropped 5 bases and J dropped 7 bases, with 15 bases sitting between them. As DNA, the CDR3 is TGTGCCACCAGCTTAAATAGTGTTGGTAATGAGCAGTTCTTC. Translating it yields CATSLNSVGNEQFF.

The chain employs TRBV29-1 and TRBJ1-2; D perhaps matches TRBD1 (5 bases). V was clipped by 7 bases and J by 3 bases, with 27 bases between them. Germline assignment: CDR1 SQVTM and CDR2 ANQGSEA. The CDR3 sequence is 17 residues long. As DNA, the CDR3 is TGCAGCGCCGAACCCGCCCCCCTACAGGTGACTCACTATGGCTACACCTTC. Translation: CSAEPAPLQVTHYGYTF.

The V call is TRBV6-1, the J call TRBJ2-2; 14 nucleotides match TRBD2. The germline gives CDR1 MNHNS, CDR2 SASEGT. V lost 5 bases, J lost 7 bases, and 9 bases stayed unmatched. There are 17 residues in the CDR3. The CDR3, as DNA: TGTGCCAGCAGTCTCCCGGGACTAGCGGGAGCCGGCGGGGAGCTGTTTTTT. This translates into CASSLPGLAGAGGELFF.